These 21 T cell receptor beta chains were all obtained from the same sample, sequenced in a study of blood T cell repertoires in COVID-19. TCRdb keeps only in-frame clones here, not all; method: immunoSEQ multiplex PCR. The table has about 210,000 clones, roughly 81% seen once. Sequencing was carried out using peripheral blood. These receptors came from a woman aged 50 to 60 with active or convalescent COVID-19.

The chain couples TRBV6-5 to TRBJ1-1, with D unclear. V lost 0 bases and J 0 bases, leaving 5 bases between the germline ends. The CDR3 runs 14 residues. Germline values: CDR1 MNHEY, CDR2 SVGAGI. As DNA, the CDR3 is TGTGCCAGCAGTTACTCCCAAATGAACACTGAAGCTTTCTTT. Translation gives CASSYSQMNTEAFF.

V usage is TRBV5-1 and J usage is TRBJ1-5; D possibly corresponds to TRBD1 (5 bases). This CDR3 is 14 amino acids long. V shed 4 bases and J shed 4 bases, with 12 bases lying between them. Germline CDR1 reads SGHRS; CDR2 reads YFSETQ. CDR3 DNA: TGCGCCAGCAGCCGGGGGACTGGTAATCAGCCCCAGCATTTT. Translating gives CASSRGTGNQPQHF.

In regard to this clone: A read error is possible here, since a much larger clone lies one base away. The DNA of the CDR3 is TGTGCCAGCAGCTTCGGGGGGAACACTGAAGCTTTCTTT. Its translation is CASSFGGNTEAFF. The V and J genes are TRBV11-2 and TRBJ1-1; a weak D match, TRBD1 (5 bases). CDR3 length: 13 residues. Germline V lookup: CDR1 SGHAT, CDR2 FQNNGV. Trimming stripped 3 bases from V and 1 base from J, with 6 bases between.

The gene calls are TRBV19 and TRBJ2-3; 8 bases are a match to TRBD2. Germline V gives CDR1 LNHDA, CDR2 SQIVND (reference sequence). J gave up 5 bases and V 4 bases, and 8 bases lay outside the gene matches. The CDR3 loop spans 15 amino acids. CDR3 region: CASSTPGAGGDTQYF. CDR3 bases: TGTGCCAGTAGTACCCCAGGCGCGGGGGGAGATACGCAGTATTTT.

This clone was seen a few times. CDR3 nucleotide sequence: TGTGCCAGCAGCCCCCGGGACAGGGGGTTGATCGGGGAGCTGTTTTTT. The encoded protein is CASSPRDRGLIGELFF. The chain carries TRBV7-6 and TRBJ2-2, with TRBD1 identical over 11 bases. Trimming removed 5 bases from V and 7 bases from J; junction bases left unmatched: 9. CDR1 and CDR2 (germline): SGHVS, FNYEAQ. The CDR3 sequence is 16 residues long.

The V and J genes are TRBV15 and TRBJ1-2, with D tentatively TRBD1 (6 bases). With 2 bases removed from V and 7 bases from J, the gap between germline ends came to 17 bases. Germline V gene sequence: CDR1 LNHNV, CDR2 YYDKDF (reference sequence). The CDR3 sequence is 15 residues long. CDR3 bases: TGTGCCACCAGCAGATCCGCGGGGGGCGGGGCTGGCTACACCTTC. This codes for CATSRSAGGGAGYTF.

This clone was detected only a few times. The chain combines TRBV7-6 with TRBJ1-5, with D uncertain. Trimming took 1 base from V and 7 from J, leaving 11 bases between them. CDR1 SGHVS and CDR2 FNYEAQ come from the germline V gene. The CDR3 extends over 14 amino acids. The CDR3 coding sequence is TGTGCCAGCAGCTTAGGACAACTCACACAGCCCCAGCATTTT. Encoded protein: CASSLGQLTQPQHF. The full variable domain, with the rest looked up from reference TRBV7-6 and TRBJ1-5, is GAGVSQSPRYKVTKRGQDVALRCDPISGHVSLYWYRQALGQGPEFLTYFNYEAQQDKSGLPNDRFSAERPEGSISTLTIQRTEQRDSAMYRCASSLGQLTQPQHFGDGTRLSIL.

V gene TRBV15 combines with J gene TRBJ1-4, with D perhaps TRBD1 (6 bases). The germline CDR1 and CDR2 sequences are LNHNV and YYDKDF (reference sequence). Deletions cut 4 bases from V and 3 bases from J, with 12 bases between. CDR3 length: 15 residues. For the CDR3, the DNA is TGTGCCACCAGCATTACAGGGCTCGCTAATGAAAAACTGTTTTTT. Amino acid sequence: CATSITGLANEKLFF. The full variable domain, in which reference TRBV15 and TRBJ1-4 provide the parts outside the CDR3, is DAMVIQNPRYQVTQFGKPVTLSCSQTLNHNVMYWYQQKSSQAPKLLFHYYDKDFNNEADTPDNFQSRRPNTSFCFLDIRSPGLGDTAMYLCATSITGLANEKLFFGSGTQLSVL.

This sequence joins TRBV20-1 and TRBJ2-6, with D possibly matching TRBD1 (5 bases). The CDR3 sequence is 15 residues long. Germline V gene lookup returns CDR1 DFQATT and CDR2 SNEGSKA (reference sequence). Trimming pared 3 bases from V and 4 bases from J, leaving 13 bases between. In DNA, the CDR3 is TGCAGTGCTAGTAATCCAGGGATCGGGGCCAACGTCCTGACTTTC. Translating gives CSASNPGIGANVLTF.

This chain uses TRBV5-1 with TRBJ2-1; 7 bases align to TRBD2. The CDR3 totals 14 residues. After removal of 4 bases from V and 7 bases from J, the junction contained 8 bases not matched to a gene. Germline V lookup: CDR1 SGHRS, CDR2 YFSETQ. CDR3 amino acids: CASSPVAGANEQFF. The CDR3 DNA reads TGCGCCAGCAGCCCTGTAGCGGGCGCAAATGAGCAGTTCTTC.

This sequence joins TRBV3-1 (or the pseudogene TRBV3-2) and TRBJ2-1, with TRBD2 matching over 10 bases. V gave up 2 bases and J gave up 9 bases; unmatched junction bases: 7. The CDR3 runs to 15 residues. Germline CDR1 LGHDT, CDR2 YNNKEL (reference sequence). The CDR3 is CASSQSRLAGLEQFF. The CDR3 region has the DNA TGTGCCAGCAGCCAATCTAGACTAGCGGGTCTTGAGCAGTTCTTC.

The chain recombines TRBV19 with TRBJ1-6, with TRBD1 identical over 7 bases. J was trimmed by 3 bases and V by 8 bases; bases with no gene match: 1. The CDR3 extends over 13 amino acids. The V gene's germline CDR1 is LNHDA and CDR2 SQIVND (reference sequence). CDR3 coding DNA: TGTGCCAGTGGGGACAGCTATAATTCACCCCTCCACTTT. As protein: CASGDSYNSPLHF.

The J gene is TRBJ1-2, the V gene TRBV20-1; weak D call: TRBD1 (6 bases). V was trimmed by 3 bases and J by 8 bases, leaving 19 bases between them. This CDR3 spans 14 amino acids. Germline V gene data show CDR1 as DFQATT and CDR2 as SNEGSKA (reference sequence). The CDR3 region has the DNA TGCAGTGCTAGTGATAGGGGGGGCCCGGGGGGCTACACCTTC. Encoded protein: CSASDRGGPGGYTF.

The genes are TRBV12-3 or TRBV12-4 and TRBJ1-2; possibly TRBD1 for D (5 bases). The CDR3 totals 12 residues. V gave up 5 bases and J gave up 8 bases, with 12 bases separating them. CDR3 in DNA: TGTGCCAGCAGTGGGTTGGGGGGAGGCTACACCTTC. Its translation is CASSGLGGGYTF.

This clone was recorded only once. The rearrangement links TRBV11-1 to TRBJ2-1; TRBD1 matches at 9 bases. Germline CDR1 is SGHAT and CDR2 is FQDESV (reference sequence). V lost 6 bases to trimming and J lost 6 bases; unmatched junction nucleotides: 9. The CDR3 totals 15 residues. CDR3 sequence reads: CASRAGQGQFNEQFF. In DNA form, the CDR3 reads TGTGCCAGCAGGGCGGGACAGGGCCAGTTCAATGAGCAGTTCTTC.

The V gene is TRBV18, the J gene TRBJ2-7, with TRBD2 matching 7 bases. Germline values: CDR1 KGHSH, CDR2 LQKENI. V dropped 7 bases and J dropped 0; count of bases not matched to a gene: 9. This CDR3 spans 15 amino acids. In nucleotides, the CDR3 is TGTGCCAGCTTCACCGCCCTAGCGGCCTCCTACGAGCAGTACTTC. Translation: CASFTALAASYEQYF.

J is TRBJ1-4 and V is TRBV6-5, with a possible D match to TRBD1 (5 bases). The CDR3 totals 14 residues. The germline gives CDR1 MNHEY, CDR2 SVGAGI. With 0 bases removed from V and 3 bases from J, the gap between germline ends came to 5 bases. This CDR3 reads CASSYSRANEKLFF. Here the CDR3 DNA reads TGTGCCAGCAGTTACTCCAGGGCTAATGAAAAACTGTTTTTT.

The chain carries TRBV4-1 and TRBJ1-1, with TRBD1 as a possible D gene (5 bases). Trimming shortened V by 5 bases and J by 1 base, and 14 bases separated the two germline ends. The CDR3 totals 15 residues. Looked up from germline, CDR1 is MGHRA and CDR2 is YSYEKL. CDR3 amino acids: CASSKASGGNTEAFF. CDR3 bases: TGCGCCAGCAGCAAAGCGTCCGGGGGGAACACTGAAGCTTTCTTT.

This chain joins TRBV6-5 and TRBJ1-6; D remains unclear. Germline CDR1 is MNHEY and CDR2 is SVGAGI. Trimming left V 5 bases short and J 7 bases short, with 9 bases between. The CDR3 loop spans 13 amino acids. CDR3 amino acids: CASSTDGNSPLHF. The CDR3 DNA sequence: TGTGCCAGCAGTACCGACGGGAATTCACCCCTCCACTTT.

The chain joins TRBV5-1 to TRBJ2-1; D gene uncertain. The V end was cut by 2 bases, the J end by 5 bases, with 14 bases between. Looked up from germline, CDR1 is SGHRS and CDR2 is YFSETQ. CDR3 length: 15 amino acids. CDR3 sequence reads: CASSFSGLGNNEQFF. CDR3 DNA: TGCGCCAGCAGCTTTTCCGGGTTAGGTAACAATGAGCAGTTCTTC.

The CDR3: CASSFGAGTNNEQFF. CDR3 DNA: TGTGCCAGCAGCTTTGGAGCGGGCACAAACAATGAGCAGTTCTTC. J is TRBJ2-1 and V is TRBV7-7, with a tentative D call TRBD2 (6 bases). CDR3 length equals 15 residues. The germline V and J ends were trimmed by 3 bases and 5 bases, with 14 bases remaining between them. CDR1 and CDR2 from the germline V gene are SSHAT and FNYEAQ (reference sequence).